The rows below give T cell receptor beta chains drawn from one sample of a study of blood T cell repertoires in COVID-19. Clones were sequenced by immunoSEQ multiplex PCR, and TCRdb holds only the in-frame ones, with some missing. The table lists roughly 200,000 clones, over 80% of them singletons, with more than 3% in the top ten. Material for sequencing was PBMCs or T cells enriched from blood (not recorded which). These receptors were taken from a woman between 25 and 40 years old who had been exposed to COVID-19. Each CDR3 is given with its conserved first and last residue. Fields, in order: clone size, J gene, D gene, V gene, CDR3 DNA, CDR3 protein. A D gene is named only where the DNA matches it firmly. Not all rows give a size; the values are once, few, many and, for expanded clones, a class.

abundance: NA; j_gene: TRBJ1-6; d_gene: NA; v_gene: TRBV6-1; CDR3nt: TGTGCCAGCAGTGAAGGGTACAGTTTTAATTCACCCCTCCACTTT; CDR3aa: CASSEGYSFNSPLHF
abundance: NA; j_gene: TRBJ2-2; d_gene: NA; v_gene: TRBV3-1/TRBV3-2; CDR3nt: TGTGCCAGCAGCCAAGATCAGGCCCTGCCCGGGGAGCTGTTTTTT; CDR3aa: CASSQDQALPGELFF
abundance: NA; j_gene: TRBJ2-7; d_gene: NA; v_gene: TRBV2; CDR3nt: TGTGCCAGCAGACCAAGCGGGCGGCTTGGCGAGCAGTACTTC; CDR3aa: CASRPSGRLGEQYF
abundance: NA; j_gene: TRBJ2-7; d_gene: NA; v_gene: TRBV9; CDR3nt: TGTGCCAGCAGCGTATTCGAGGGGGTCTCCTACGAGCAGTACTTC; CDR3aa: CASSVFEGVSYEQYF
abundance: NA; j_gene: TRBJ1-6; d_gene: NA; v_gene: TRBV10-2; CDR3nt: TGCGCCAGCAGTGTCGAAAGGGGTAATTCACCCCTCCACTTT; CDR3aa: CASSVERGNSPLHF
abundance: once; j_gene: TRBJ1-2; d_gene: TRBD1; v_gene: TRBV11-2; CDR3nt: TGTGCCAGCAGCCCCCGAGGTGGACAGGGCTTTGGCTATGGCTACACCTTC; CDR3aa: CASSPRGGQGFGYGYTF
abundance: NA; j_gene: TRBJ1-1; d_gene: NA; v_gene: TRBV19; CDR3nt: TGTGCCAGTAGTATTTTCTCGGGTCCTGAAGGCGCTGAAGCTTTCTTT; CDR3aa: CASSIFSGPEGAEAFF
abundance: few; j_gene: TRBJ1-5; d_gene: NA; v_gene: TRBV23-1; CDR3nt: TGCGCCAGCAGTTGGCCGGGAGGGGGTTACAATCAGCCCCAGCATTTT; CDR3aa: CASSWPGGGYNQPQHF
abundance: NA; j_gene: TRBJ1-1; d_gene: TRBD1; v_gene: TRBV10-3; CDR3nt: TGTGCCATCAGTGACATCGGGACAGGGGAGCGGACTGAAGCTTTCTTT; CDR3aa: CAISDIGTGERTEAFF
abundance: NA; j_gene: TRBJ2-5; d_gene: NA; v_gene: TRBV5-1; CDR3nt: TGCGCCAGCAGCCGAAGGGGAGAGACCCAGTACTTC; CDR3aa: CASSRRGETQYF
abundance: once; j_gene: TRBJ2-7; d_gene: TRBD1; v_gene: TRBV27; CDR3nt: TGTGCCAGCAGTTCCTGGACAGGGGTGAGCTCCTACGAGCAGTACTTC; CDR3aa: CASSSWTGVSSYEQYF
abundance: NA; j_gene: TRBJ2-1; d_gene: TRBD1; v_gene: TRBV5-1; CDR3nt: TGCGCCAGCAGCCGATTTGGACAGGGAGGCAATGAGCAGTTCTTC; CDR3aa: CASSRFGQGGNEQFF
abundance: NA; j_gene: TRBJ1-1; d_gene: TRBD1; v_gene: TRBV3-1/TRBV3-2; CDR3nt: TGTGCCAGCATACCCGGGACAGGGGCTGGGGGCACTGAAGCTTTCTTT; CDR3aa: CASIPGTGAGGTEAFF
abundance: NA; j_gene: TRBJ1-2; d_gene: NA; v_gene: TRBV7-8; CDR3nt: TGTGCCAGCAGCCCCTCCGGGAGGGTTCCCCCTTCTAACTATGGCTACACCTTC; CDR3aa: CASSPSGRVPPSNYGYTF
abundance: NA; j_gene: TRBJ2-7; d_gene: NA; v_gene: TRBV10-2; CDR3nt: TGCGCCAGCCAGTCGCTCTACGAGCAGTACTTC; CDR3aa: CASQSLYEQYF
abundance: NA; j_gene: TRBJ1-1; d_gene: NA; v_gene: TRBV5-5; CDR3nt: TGTGCCAGCAGCTTGCCCTGGAACACTGAAGCTTTCTTT; CDR3aa: CASSLPWNTEAFF
abundance: NA; j_gene: TRBJ2-3; d_gene: NA; v_gene: TRBV7-6; CDR3nt: TGTGCCAGCAGCTTAGTCGCGGGGCTCACAGATACGCAGTATTTT; CDR3aa: CASSLVAGLTDTQYF
abundance: NA; j_gene: TRBJ2-2; d_gene: TRBD2; v_gene: TRBV9; CDR3nt: TGTGCCAGCAGCGTAGTAGGCGGGGGGTTGAACACCGGGGAGCTGTTTTTT; CDR3aa: CASSVVGGGLNTGELFF
abundance: NA; j_gene: TRBJ2-5; d_gene: TRBD2; v_gene: TRBV10-3; CDR3nt: TGTGCCATAGGTAGTGCTAGCGGGGGGGAATTCCAAGAGACCCAGTACTTC; CDR3aa: CAIGSASGGEFQETQYF
abundance: NA; j_gene: TRBJ2-5; d_gene: NA; v_gene: TRBV11-2; CDR3nt: TGTGCCAGCAGCATAAGCGTGAGGGAGACCCAGTACTTC; CDR3aa: CASSISVRETQYF
abundance: NA; j_gene: TRBJ1-1; d_gene: NA; v_gene: TRBV12-3/TRBV12-4; CDR3nt: TGTGCCAGCAGACCGCAGGTGAACACTGAAGCTTTCTTT; CDR3aa: CASRPQVNTEAFF
abundance: NA; j_gene: TRBJ2-1; d_gene: TRBD2; v_gene: TRBV19; CDR3nt: TGTGCCAGTAGTGTATCTAGCGGGGGATCGAGTGAGCAGTTCTTC; CDR3aa: CASSVSSGGSSEQFF
abundance: NA; j_gene: TRBJ2-7; d_gene: TRBD2; v_gene: TRBV6-4; CDR3nt: TGTGCCAGCAGTGTGGGACTAGTAACCGGCTACGAGCAGTACTTC; CDR3aa: CASSVGLVTGYEQYF
abundance: NA; j_gene: TRBJ1-1; d_gene: TRBD1; v_gene: TRBV29-1; CDR3nt: TGCAGCGGTACGGGACAGGGAAACACTGAAGCTTTCTTT; CDR3aa: CSGTGQGNTEAFF
abundance: NA; j_gene: TRBJ1-1; d_gene: TRBD1; v_gene: TRBV19; CDR3nt: TGTGCCAGTAGTATAGGGACAGGAATATCGAACACTGAAGCTTTCTTT; CDR3aa: CASSIGTGISNTEAFF
abundance: NA; j_gene: TRBJ2-5; d_gene: NA; v_gene: TRBV9; CDR3nt: TGTGCCAGCAGCGTAGCCGCTAGCTCCGGAGAGACCCAGTACTTC; CDR3aa: CASSVAASSGETQYF
abundance: NA; j_gene: TRBJ1-3; d_gene: NA; v_gene: TRBV10-2; CDR3nt: TGCGCCAGCAGTGAGGCACTAGACACCTTCGATGGAAACACCATATATTTT; CDR3aa: CASSEALDTFDGNTIYF
abundance: NA; j_gene: TRBJ2-1; d_gene: TRBD1; v_gene: TRBV27; CDR3nt: TGTGCCAGCACTCCGGGACAGGGCTTATTTGAGTCCTACAATGAGCAGTTCTTC; CDR3aa: CASTPGQGLFESYNEQFF
abundance: once; j_gene: TRBJ1-1; d_gene: NA; v_gene: TRBV30; CDR3nt: TGTGCCTGGAGTGGCTCGGGGGGAAAAGGCACTGAAGCTTTCTTT; CDR3aa: CAWSGSGGKGTEAFF
abundance: few; j_gene: TRBJ1-1; d_gene: NA; v_gene: TRBV12-3/TRBV12-4; CDR3nt: TGTGCCAGCAGTCGCAGCGCGAACACTGAAGCTTTCTTT; CDR3aa: CASSRSANTEAFF
abundance: NA; j_gene: TRBJ1-2; d_gene: NA; v_gene: TRBV27; CDR3nt: TGTGCCAGCAGTTTATATGTCGGAGACTATGGCTACACCTTC; CDR3aa: CASSLYVGDYGYTF
abundance: NA; j_gene: TRBJ1-2; d_gene: NA; v_gene: TRBV7-2; CDR3nt: TGTGCCAGCAGCAATTGGACAGAGAACTATGGCTACACCTTC; CDR3aa: CASSNWTENYGYTF
abundance: NA; j_gene: TRBJ1-5; d_gene: NA; v_gene: TRBV25-1; CDR3nt: TGTGCCAGCAGTGAATCAACGGGAATGAATCAGCCCCAGCATTTT; CDR3aa: CASSESTGMNQPQHF
abundance: once; j_gene: TRBJ1-2; d_gene: TRBD1; v_gene: TRBV7-2; CDR3nt: TGTGCCAGCAGCCCCGGGACAGGGGCCTTTGGCTACACCTTC; CDR3aa: CASSPGTGAFGYTF
abundance: NA; j_gene: TRBJ2-1; d_gene: TRBD2; v_gene: TRBV9; CDR3nt: TGTGCCAGCAGCGAAACAGCGGGGGCCTACTACAATGAGCAGTTCTTC; CDR3aa: CASSETAGAYYNEQFF
abundance: NA; j_gene: TRBJ2-7; d_gene: TRBD2; v_gene: TRBV18; CDR3nt: TGTGCCAGCTCGCTCGAAGCGGGGAGAATATACGAGCAGTACTTC; CDR3aa: CASSLEAGRIYEQYF
abundance: NA; j_gene: TRBJ2-7; d_gene: NA; v_gene: TRBV7-6; CDR3nt: TGTGCCAGCAGCCAGGAGAGGGGGACCTACGAGCAGTACTTC; CDR3aa: CASSQERGTYEQYF
abundance: NA; j_gene: TRBJ1-4; d_gene: NA; v_gene: TRBV5-6; CDR3nt: TGTGCCAGCAGTAGGGGAAATGAAAAACTGTTTTTT; CDR3aa: CASSRGNEKLFF
abundance: NA; j_gene: TRBJ1-4; d_gene: NA; v_gene: TRBV7-2; CDR3nt: TGTGCCAGCAGCTCAGAACAGGGAGTAGATGAAAAACTGTTTTTT; CDR3aa: CASSSEQGVDEKLFF
abundance: NA; j_gene: TRBJ1-5; d_gene: NA; v_gene: TRBV6-5; CDR3nt: TGTGCCAGCAGTTACTCGCGGGGCTTGAGCAATCAGCCCCAGCATTTT; CDR3aa: CASSYSRGLSNQPQHF
abundance: once; j_gene: TRBJ2-1; d_gene: TRBD1; v_gene: TRBV18; CDR3nt: TGTGCCAGCTCACGCCTGGGGACAGGGGAACGGAATGAGCAGTTCTTC; CDR3aa: CASSRLGTGERNEQFF
abundance: many; j_gene: TRBJ1-5; d_gene: TRBD1; v_gene: TRBV6-6; CDR3nt: TGTGCCACGGGACAGGCTGAAAATCAGCCCCAGCATTTT; CDR3aa: CATGQAENQPQHF
abundance: few; j_gene: TRBJ1-1; d_gene: TRBD1; v_gene: TRBV11-2; CDR3nt: TGTGCCAGCAGCCAGGGGGCAGGGCGGGACACTGAAGCTTTCTTT; CDR3aa: CASSQGAGRDTEAFF
abundance: once; j_gene: TRBJ1-1; d_gene: NA; v_gene: TRBV5-1; CDR3nt: TGCGCCAGCAGCGTAAACGGGACAAGGTGGAACACTGAAGCTTTCTTT; CDR3aa: CASSVNGTRWNTEAFF
abundance: NA; j_gene: TRBJ2-2; d_gene: NA; v_gene: TRBV6-5; CDR3nt: TGTGCCAGCACGGGAACCGGGGAGCTGTTTTTT; CDR3aa: CASTGTGELFF
abundance: few; j_gene: TRBJ1-1; d_gene: NA; v_gene: TRBV18; CDR3nt: TGTGCCAGCTCACCAGGACAAGGGACTGAAGCTTTCTTT; CDR3aa: CASSPGQGTEAFF
abundance: NA; j_gene: TRBJ2-7; d_gene: NA; v_gene: TRBV7-8; CDR3nt: TGTGCCAGCAGCCCGGCGGAGATAGCCTACGAGCAGTACTTC; CDR3aa: CASSPAEIAYEQYF
abundance: NA; j_gene: TRBJ1-4; d_gene: NA; v_gene: TRBV25-1; CDR3nt: TGTGCCAGCAGTGTCCCCGCAACTAATGAAAAACTGTTTTTT; CDR3aa: CASSVPATNEKLFF
abundance: NA; j_gene: TRBJ1-2; d_gene: TRBD1; v_gene: TRBV5-4; CDR3nt: TGTGCCAGCAGCCCCTCTCAGGGGGCGACGGTCTATGGCTACACCTTC; CDR3aa: CASSPSQGATVYGYTF
abundance: NA; j_gene: TRBJ2-5; d_gene: NA; v_gene: TRBV5-1; CDR3nt: TGCGCCAGCAGCTTGGCCGTGGGTCAGGGTGCACAGGGGACCCAGTACTTC; CDR3aa: CASSLAVGQGAQGTQYF
abundance: NA; j_gene: TRBJ1-3; d_gene: NA; v_gene: TRBV21-1; CDR3nt: TGTGCCAGCAGCAGCCCGTCAGGGACAGAGCTAAACTCTGGAAACACCATATATTTT; CDR3aa: CASSSPSGTELNSGNTIYF
abundance: few; j_gene: TRBJ1-3; d_gene: NA; v_gene: TRBV5-5; CDR3nt: TGTGCCAGCAGCTTGGCCGCAGGCGAGCCTTATTTT; CDR3aa: CASSLAAGEPYF
abundance: NA; j_gene: TRBJ1-1; d_gene: NA; v_gene: TRBV5-1; CDR3nt: TGCGCCAGCAGCTTGGGCGGAAGCAACACTGAAGCTTTCTTT; CDR3aa: CASSLGGSNTEAFF
abundance: NA; j_gene: TRBJ1-2; d_gene: NA; v_gene: TRBV30; CDR3nt: TGTGCCTGGAGCATTCCAGAGGTCTATGGCTACACCTTC; CDR3aa: CAWSIPEVYGYTF
abundance: once; j_gene: TRBJ1-2; d_gene: NA; v_gene: TRBV7-9; CDR3nt: TGTGCCAGCAACCTTAGTCCGGGGTCGAGCGATGGCTACACCTTC; CDR3aa: CASNLSPGSSDGYTF
abundance: NA; j_gene: TRBJ1-2; d_gene: TRBD1; v_gene: TRBV30; CDR3nt: TGTGCCTGGAGACAGGGGCACGGCGGCTACACCTTC; CDR3aa: CAWRQGHGGYTF
abundance: once; j_gene: TRBJ2-2; d_gene: NA; v_gene: TRBV3-1/TRBV3-2; CDR3nt: TGTGCCAGCAGCCGAACTGTCACCGGGGAGCTGTTTTTT; CDR3aa: CASSRTVTGELFF
abundance: once; j_gene: TRBJ2-3; d_gene: NA; v_gene: TRBV12-3/TRBV12-4; CDR3nt: TGTGCCAGCAGTTTTCGGACAGATACGCAGTATTTT; CDR3aa: CASSFRTDTQYF
abundance: once; j_gene: TRBJ2-3; d_gene: TRBD2; v_gene: TRBV3-1/TRBV3-2; CDR3nt: TGTGCCAGCAGCCAAGGCGGGAGGCTAGCGGACTTTTCAAGCACAGATACGCAGTATTTT; CDR3aa: CASSQGGRLADFSSTDTQYF